The subject of this entry is one T cell receptor beta chain. Antigen: not known. This sample was included in a study of T cells expressing NK-cell markers. Overall study results and limits: In five or six donors, dominant CD3+CD56+NKG2C+ clonotypes ranked among the top 10 CD8+ clonotypes.

This CDR3 is 14 amino acids long. Germline CDR1 SGHRS, CDR2 YFSETQ. Each CDR3 protein gets one entry in TCRdb, which reprocessed the 5' RACE reads and gives no DNA. Here the sample table reports approximately 420,000 distinct CDR3 sequences. The receptor was isolated from a woman aged 50 to 60 in good health. The chain has TRBV5-1 and TRBJ2-7; TCRdb's D call of TRBD2 is untestable without DNA. Sample: blood T cells: a sorted CD56 or NKG2C T cell subset, CD4+ or CD8+ T cells, or bulk PBMC T cells (not recorded which). The CDR3 is CASRGEALSYEQYF.